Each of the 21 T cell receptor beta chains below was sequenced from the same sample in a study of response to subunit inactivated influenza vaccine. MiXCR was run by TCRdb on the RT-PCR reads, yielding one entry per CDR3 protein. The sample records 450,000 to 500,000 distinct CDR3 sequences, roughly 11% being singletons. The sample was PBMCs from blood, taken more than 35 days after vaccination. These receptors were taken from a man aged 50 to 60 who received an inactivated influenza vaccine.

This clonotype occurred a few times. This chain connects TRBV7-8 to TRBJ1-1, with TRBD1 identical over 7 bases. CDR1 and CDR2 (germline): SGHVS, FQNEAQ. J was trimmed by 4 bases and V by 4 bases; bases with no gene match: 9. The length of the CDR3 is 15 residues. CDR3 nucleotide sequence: TGTGCCAGCAGCTCGACAGGGACAGCGAGCACTGAAGCTTTCTTT. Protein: CASSSTGTASTEAFF.

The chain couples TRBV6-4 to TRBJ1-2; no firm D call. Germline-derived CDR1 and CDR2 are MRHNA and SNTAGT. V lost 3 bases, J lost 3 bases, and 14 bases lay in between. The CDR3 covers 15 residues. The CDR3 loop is CASSESSGGHYGYTF. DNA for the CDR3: TGTGCCAGCAGTGAGTCCTCGGGTGGTCACTATGGCTACACCTTC.

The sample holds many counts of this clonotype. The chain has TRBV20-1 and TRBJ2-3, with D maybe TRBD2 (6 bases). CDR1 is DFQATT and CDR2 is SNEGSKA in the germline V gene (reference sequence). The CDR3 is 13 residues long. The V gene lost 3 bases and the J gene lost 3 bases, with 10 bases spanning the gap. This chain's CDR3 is CSASRRVTDTQYF. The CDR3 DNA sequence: TGCAGTGCTAGTCGGAGGGTGACAGATACGCAGTATTTT.

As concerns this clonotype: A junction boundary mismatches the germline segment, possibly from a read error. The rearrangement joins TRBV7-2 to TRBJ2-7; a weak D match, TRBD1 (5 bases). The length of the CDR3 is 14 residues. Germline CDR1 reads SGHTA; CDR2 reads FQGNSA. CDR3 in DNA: TGTGCCAGCACCCTTGGCAGGGCACGCTACGAGCAGCACTTC. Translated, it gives CASTLGRARYEQHF.

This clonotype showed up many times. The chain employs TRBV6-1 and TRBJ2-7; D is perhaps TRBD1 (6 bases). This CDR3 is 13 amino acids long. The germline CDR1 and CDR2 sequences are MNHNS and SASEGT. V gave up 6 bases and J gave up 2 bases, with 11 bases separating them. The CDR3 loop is CASRRTDTYEQYF. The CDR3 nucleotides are TGTGCCAGCAGACGGACAGACACCTACGAGCAGTACTTC.

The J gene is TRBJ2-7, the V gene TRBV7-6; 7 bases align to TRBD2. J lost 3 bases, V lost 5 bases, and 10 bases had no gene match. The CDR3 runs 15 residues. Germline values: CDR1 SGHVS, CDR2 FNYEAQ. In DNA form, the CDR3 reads TGTGCCAGCAGCCCTATAGCGGGTGCGTACTACGAGCAGTACTTC. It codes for CASSPIAGAYYEQYF.

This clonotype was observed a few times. CDR3 sequence (DNA): TGCAGGGGGGCGCTCAGCATGAACACTGAAGCTTTCTTT. Encoded protein: CRGALSMNTEAFF. The chain couples TRBV20-1 to TRBJ1-1; possibly TRBD1 for D (6 bases). Germline assignment: CDR1 DFQATT and CDR2 SNEGSKA (reference sequence). The CDR3 length is 13 residues.

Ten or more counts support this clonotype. Here the CDR3 reads CAISETGTGIGYTF. The CDR3 nucleotides are TGTGCCATCAGTGAAACCGGGACAGGGATCGGCTACACCTTC. The chain couples TRBV10-3 to TRBJ1-2, with 9 bases that match TRBD1. The CDR3 contains 14 residues. CDR1 is ENHRY and CDR2 is SYGVKD in the germline V gene. The junction had 7 bases not matched to a gene; V was cut back by 3 bases and J by 8 bases.

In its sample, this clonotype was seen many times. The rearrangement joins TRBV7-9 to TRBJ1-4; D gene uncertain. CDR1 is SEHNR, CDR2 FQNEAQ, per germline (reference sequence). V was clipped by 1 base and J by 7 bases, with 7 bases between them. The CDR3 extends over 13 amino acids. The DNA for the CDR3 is TGTGCCAGCAGCTTAGACTTTGGTGAAAAACTGTTTTTT. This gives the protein CASSLDFGEKLFF.

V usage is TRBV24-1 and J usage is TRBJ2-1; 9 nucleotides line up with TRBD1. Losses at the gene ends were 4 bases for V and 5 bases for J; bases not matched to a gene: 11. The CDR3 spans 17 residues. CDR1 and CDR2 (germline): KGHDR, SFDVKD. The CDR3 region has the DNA TGTGCCACCAGTGACCGCCAAGGGACAGGGAGGGACAATGAGCAGTTCTTC. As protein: CATSDRQGTGRDNEQFF.

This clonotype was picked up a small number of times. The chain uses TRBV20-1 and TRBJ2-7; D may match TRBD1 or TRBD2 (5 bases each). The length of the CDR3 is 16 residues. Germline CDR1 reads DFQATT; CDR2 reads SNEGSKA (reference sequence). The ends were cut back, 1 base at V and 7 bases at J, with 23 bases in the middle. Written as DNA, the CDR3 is TGCAGTGCTAGAGGATTCCGGGACGCCTCATTAATTGAGCAGTACTTC. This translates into CSARGFRDASLIEQYF.

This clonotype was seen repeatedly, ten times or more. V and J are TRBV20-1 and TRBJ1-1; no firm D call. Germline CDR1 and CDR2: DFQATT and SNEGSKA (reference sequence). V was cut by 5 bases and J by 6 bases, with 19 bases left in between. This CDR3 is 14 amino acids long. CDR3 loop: CSAPHSFRVSEAFF. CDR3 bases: TGCAGTGCTCCACACTCCTTTAGGGTATCTGAAGCTTTCTTT.

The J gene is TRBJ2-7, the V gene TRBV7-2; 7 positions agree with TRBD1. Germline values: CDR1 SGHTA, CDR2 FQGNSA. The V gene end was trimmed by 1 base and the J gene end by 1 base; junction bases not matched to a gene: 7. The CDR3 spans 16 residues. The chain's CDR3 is CASSLVGTATSYEQYF. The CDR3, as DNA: TGTGCCAGCAGCTTAGTTGGGACAGCGACTTCCTACGAGCAGTACTTC.

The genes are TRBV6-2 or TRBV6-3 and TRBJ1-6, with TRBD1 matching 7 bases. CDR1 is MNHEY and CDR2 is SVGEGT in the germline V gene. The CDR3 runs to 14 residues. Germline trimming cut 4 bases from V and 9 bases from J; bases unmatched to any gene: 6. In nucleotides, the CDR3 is TGTGCCAGCAGTTCCGGCAGGGGGAGTTCACCCCTCCACTTT. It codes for CASSSGRGSSPLHF.

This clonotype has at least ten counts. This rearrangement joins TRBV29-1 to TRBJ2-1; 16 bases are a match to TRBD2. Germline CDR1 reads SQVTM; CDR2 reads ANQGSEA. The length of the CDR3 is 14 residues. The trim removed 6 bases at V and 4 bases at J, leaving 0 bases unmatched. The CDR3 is CSVGLAGGYNEQFF. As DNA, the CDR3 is TGCAGCGTGGGACTAGCGGGAGGGTACAATGAGCAGTTCTTC.

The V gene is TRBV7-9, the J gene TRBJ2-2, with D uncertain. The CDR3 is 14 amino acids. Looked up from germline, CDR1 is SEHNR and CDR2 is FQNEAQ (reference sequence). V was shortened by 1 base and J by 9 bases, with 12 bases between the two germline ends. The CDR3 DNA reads TGTGCCAGCAGCTTAGTCGTGGGTTTCCGGGAGCTGTTTTTT. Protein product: CASSLVVGFRELFF.

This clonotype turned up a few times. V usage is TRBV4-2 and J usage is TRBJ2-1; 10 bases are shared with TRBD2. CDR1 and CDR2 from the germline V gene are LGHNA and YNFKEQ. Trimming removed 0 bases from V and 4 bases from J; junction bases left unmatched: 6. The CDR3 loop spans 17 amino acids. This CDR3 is CASSQESSGGLYNEQFF. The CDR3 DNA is TGTGCCAGCAGCCAAGAGAGTAGCGGGGGGTTATACAATGAGCAGTTCTTC.

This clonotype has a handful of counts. CDR3 residues: CASTAGGSPYEQYF. Here the CDR3 DNA reads TGTGCCAGCACAGCGGGAGGGTCCCCTTACGAGCAGTACTTC. The V call is TRBV28, the J call TRBJ2-7; 10 bases line up with TRBD2. The CDR3 spans 14 residues. The ends lost 7 bases at V and 4 bases at J; junction bases unmatched: 7. Germline CDR1 and CDR2: MDHEN and SYDVKM.

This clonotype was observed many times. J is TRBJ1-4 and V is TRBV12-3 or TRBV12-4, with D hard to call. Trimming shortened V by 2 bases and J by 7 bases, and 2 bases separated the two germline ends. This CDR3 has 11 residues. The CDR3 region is CASSLREKLFF. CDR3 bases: TGTGCCAGCAGTTTACGTGAAAAACTGTTTTTT.

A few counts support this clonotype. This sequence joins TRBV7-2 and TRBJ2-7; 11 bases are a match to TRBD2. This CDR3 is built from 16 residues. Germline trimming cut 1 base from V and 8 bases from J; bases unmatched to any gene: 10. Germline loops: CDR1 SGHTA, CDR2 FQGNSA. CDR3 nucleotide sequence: TGTGCCAGCAGCTTAGGGGGGCTAGCGGGAGGTCTGAAGCAGTACTTC. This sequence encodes CASSLGGLAGGLKQYF. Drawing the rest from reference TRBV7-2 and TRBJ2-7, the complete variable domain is GAGVSQSPSNKVTEKGKDVELRCDPISGHTALYWYRQSLGQGLEFLIYFQGNSAPDKSGLPSDRFSAERTGGSVSTLTIQRTQQEDSAVYLCASSLGGLAGGLKQYFGPGTRLTVT.

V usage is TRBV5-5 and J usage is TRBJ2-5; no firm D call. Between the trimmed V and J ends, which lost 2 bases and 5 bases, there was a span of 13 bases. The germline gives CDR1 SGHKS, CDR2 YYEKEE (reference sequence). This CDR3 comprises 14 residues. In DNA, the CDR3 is TGTGCCAGCAGCTTTTTATCCCCTTTGGAGACCCAGTACTTC. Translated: CASSFLSPLETQYF.